This TCR beta chain was found in a study of neurological immune-mediated disorders. Regarding the study as a whole: TCR clonal expansion peaked in HTLV-1-associated myelopathy patients and was lowest in multiple sclerosis patients. Expanded clones shared no CDR3 amino acid sequences across subjects, suggesting private repertoires in all groups.

The V segment lost 0 bases and the J segment 4 bases; nucleotides outside the gene matches: 6. The CDR3 spans 16 residues. Germline CDR1 is SGHKS and CDR2 is YYEKEE (reference sequence). This clonotype has ten or more counts. Its antigen is currently unknown. The unsorted libraries had their origin in 2 million PBMCs stored at -80 C. 5'RACE generated cDNA with 10-nucleotide random UMIs. TCRdb reanalysed the 5' RACE reads using MiXCR and keeps one entry per CDR3 protein. The sample has tens of thousands of distinct CDR3 sequences; roughly 3.2% are singletons. Material for sequencing was PBMCs. This chain links TRBV5-5 with TRBJ2-3; 9 bases are shared with TRBD2. The sequence was collected from a man aged 40-50 years with multiple sclerosis. The CDR3 loop reads CASSLGLAGIPDTQYF. In DNA form, the CDR3 reads TGTGCCAGCAGCTTGGGGCTAGCGGGGATCCCAGATACGCAGTATTTT.